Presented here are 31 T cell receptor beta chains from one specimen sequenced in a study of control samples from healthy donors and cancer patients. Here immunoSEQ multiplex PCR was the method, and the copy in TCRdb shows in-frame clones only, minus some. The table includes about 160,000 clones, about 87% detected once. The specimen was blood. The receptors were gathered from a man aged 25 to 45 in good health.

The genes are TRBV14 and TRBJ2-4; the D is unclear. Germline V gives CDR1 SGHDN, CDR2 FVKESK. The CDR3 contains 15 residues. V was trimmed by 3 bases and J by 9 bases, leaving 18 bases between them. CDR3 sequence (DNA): TGTGCCAGCAGCCAGCCGGTCAACTCACAAGGCATTCAGTACTTC. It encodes CASSQPVNSQGIQYF.

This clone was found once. The CDR3 spells CASRPENPGVYEQYF. CDR3 DNA sequence: TGTGCCAGCAGACCAGAAAACCCGGGGGTCTACGAGCAGTACTTC. The V gene is TRBV27, the J gene TRBJ2-7; maybe TRBD2 (6 bases). Germline V gene sequence: CDR1 MNHEY, CDR2 SMNVEV (reference sequence). V gave up 6 bases and J gave up 3 bases, with 18 bases separating them. The CDR3 has 15 residues.

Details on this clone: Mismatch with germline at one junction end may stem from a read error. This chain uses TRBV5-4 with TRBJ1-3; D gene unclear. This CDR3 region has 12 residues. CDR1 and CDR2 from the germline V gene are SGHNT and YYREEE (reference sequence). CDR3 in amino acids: CASSRGLQPAHF. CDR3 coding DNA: TGTGCCAGCAGCCGGGGTCTCCAACCCGCCCATTTT.

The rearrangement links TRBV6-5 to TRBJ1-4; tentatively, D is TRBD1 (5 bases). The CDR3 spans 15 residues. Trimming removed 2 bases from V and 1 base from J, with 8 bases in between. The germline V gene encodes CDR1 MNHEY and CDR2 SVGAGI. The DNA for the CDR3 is TGTGCCAGCAGTTACGACGGGGGAACTAATGAAAAACTGTTTTTT. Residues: CASSYDGGTNEKLFF.

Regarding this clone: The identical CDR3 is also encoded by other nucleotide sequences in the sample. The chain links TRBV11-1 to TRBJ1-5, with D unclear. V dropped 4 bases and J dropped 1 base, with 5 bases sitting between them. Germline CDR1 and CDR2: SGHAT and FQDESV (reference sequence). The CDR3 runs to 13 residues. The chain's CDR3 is CASSYSSNQPQHF. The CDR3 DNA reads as TGTGCCAGCAGCTACAGCAGCAATCAGCCCCAGCATTTT.

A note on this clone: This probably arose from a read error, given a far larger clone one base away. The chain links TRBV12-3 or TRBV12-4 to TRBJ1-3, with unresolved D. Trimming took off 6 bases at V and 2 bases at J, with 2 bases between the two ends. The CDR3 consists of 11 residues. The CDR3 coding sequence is TGTGCCAGCAGCCCTGGAAACACCATATATTTT. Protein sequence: CASSPGNTIYF.

The DNA of the CDR3 is TGTGCCAGCAGCGCGACAGGGGGCAATCAGCCCCAGCATTTT. Its protein is CASSATGGNQPQHF. This rearrangement joins TRBV9 to TRBJ1-5; TRBD1 matches at 8 bases. CDR1 is SGDLS, CDR2 YYNGEE, per germline. The length of the CDR3 is 14 residues. V lost 3 bases, J lost 2 bases, and 1 base stayed unmatched.

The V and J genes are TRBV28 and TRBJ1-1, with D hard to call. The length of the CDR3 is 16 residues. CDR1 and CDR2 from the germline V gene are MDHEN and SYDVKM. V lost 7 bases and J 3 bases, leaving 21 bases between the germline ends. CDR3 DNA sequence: TGTGCCAGCAAACCTTCCCCAATGATAAGGGACACTGAAGCTTTCTTT. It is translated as CASKPSPMIRDTEAFF.

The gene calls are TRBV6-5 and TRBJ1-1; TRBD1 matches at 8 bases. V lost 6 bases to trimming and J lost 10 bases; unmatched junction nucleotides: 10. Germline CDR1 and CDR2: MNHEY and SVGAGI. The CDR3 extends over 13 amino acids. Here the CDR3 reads CASSHPKGQVAFF. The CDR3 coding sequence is TGTGCCAGCAGCCATCCTAAGGGACAGGTAGCTTTCTTT.

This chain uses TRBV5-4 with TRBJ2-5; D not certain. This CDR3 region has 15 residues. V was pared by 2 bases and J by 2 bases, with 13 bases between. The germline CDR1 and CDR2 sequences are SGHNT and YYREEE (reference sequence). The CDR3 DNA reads TGTGCCAGCAGCTTCGGCGGTGGGTTACAAGAGACCCAGTACTTC. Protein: CASSFGGGLQETQYF.

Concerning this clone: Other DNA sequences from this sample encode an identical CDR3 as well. Written as DNA, the CDR3 is TGCGCCAGCAGCTTGGACGGGAAAGGCTACACCTTC. Translating it yields CASSLDGKGYTF. The chain combines TRBV5-1 with TRBJ1-2; no reliable D call. The germline V gene encodes CDR1 SGHRS and CDR2 YFSETQ. The length of the CDR3 is 12 residues. The germline V and J ends were trimmed by 0 bases and 8 bases, with 8 bases remaining between them.

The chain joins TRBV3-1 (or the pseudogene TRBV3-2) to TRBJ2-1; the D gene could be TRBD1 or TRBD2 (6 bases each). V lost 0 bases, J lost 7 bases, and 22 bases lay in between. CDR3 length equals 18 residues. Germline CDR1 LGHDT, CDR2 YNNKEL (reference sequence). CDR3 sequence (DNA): TGTGCCAGCAGCCAAGATAGGGGGGCCGGGCCCCCAAGGAATGAGCAGTTCTTC. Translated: CASSQDRGAGPPRNEQFF.

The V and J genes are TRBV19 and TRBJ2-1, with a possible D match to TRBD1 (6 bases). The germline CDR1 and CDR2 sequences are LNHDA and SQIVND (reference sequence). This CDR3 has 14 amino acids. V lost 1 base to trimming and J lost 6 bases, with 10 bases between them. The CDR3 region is CASSIAQGSNEQFF. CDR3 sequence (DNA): TGTGCCAGTAGTATAGCACAGGGCTCCAATGAGCAGTTCTTC.

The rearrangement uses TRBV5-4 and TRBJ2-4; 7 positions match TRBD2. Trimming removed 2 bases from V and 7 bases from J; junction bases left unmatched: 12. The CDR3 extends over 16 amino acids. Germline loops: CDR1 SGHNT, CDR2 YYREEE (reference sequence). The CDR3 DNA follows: TGTGCCAGCAGCTTCGGTAGCGGGCGGTTATCGAACATTCAGTACTTC. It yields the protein CASSFGSGRLSNIQYF.

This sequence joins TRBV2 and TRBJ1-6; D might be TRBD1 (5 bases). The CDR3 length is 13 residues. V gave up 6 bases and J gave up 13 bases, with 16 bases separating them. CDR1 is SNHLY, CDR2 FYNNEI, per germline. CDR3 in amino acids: CASRGTEAGPLHF. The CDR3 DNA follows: TGTGCCAGCAGGGGGACGGAGGCGGGGCCCCTCCACTTT.

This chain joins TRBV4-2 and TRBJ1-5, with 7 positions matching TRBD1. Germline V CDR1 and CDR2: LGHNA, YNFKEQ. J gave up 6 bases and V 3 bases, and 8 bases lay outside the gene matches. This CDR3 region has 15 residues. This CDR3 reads CASSHSRGPGQPQHF. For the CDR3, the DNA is TGTGCCAGCAGCCATTCGAGGGGGCCCGGTCAGCCCCAGCATTTT.

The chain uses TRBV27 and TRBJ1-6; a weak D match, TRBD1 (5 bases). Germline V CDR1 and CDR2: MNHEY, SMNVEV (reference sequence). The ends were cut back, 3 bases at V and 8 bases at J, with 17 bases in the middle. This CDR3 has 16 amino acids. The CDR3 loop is CASSLWQAKGDSPLHF. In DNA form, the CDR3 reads TGTGCCAGCAGTTTGTGGCAGGCCAAAGGGGATTCACCCCTCCACTTT.

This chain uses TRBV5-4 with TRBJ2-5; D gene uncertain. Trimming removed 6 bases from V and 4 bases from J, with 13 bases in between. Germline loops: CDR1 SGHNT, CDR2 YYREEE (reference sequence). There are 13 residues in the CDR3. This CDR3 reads CASTLRAGETQYF. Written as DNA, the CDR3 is TGTGCCAGCACTTTACGAGCCGGAGAGACCCAGTACTTC.

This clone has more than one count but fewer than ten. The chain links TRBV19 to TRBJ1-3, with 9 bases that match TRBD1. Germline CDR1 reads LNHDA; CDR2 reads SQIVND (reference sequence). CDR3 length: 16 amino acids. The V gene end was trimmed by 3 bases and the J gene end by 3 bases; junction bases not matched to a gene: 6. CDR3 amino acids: CASSIYGTGIGNTIYF. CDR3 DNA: TGTGCCAGTAGTATCTACGGGACAGGGATTGGAAACACCATATATTTT.

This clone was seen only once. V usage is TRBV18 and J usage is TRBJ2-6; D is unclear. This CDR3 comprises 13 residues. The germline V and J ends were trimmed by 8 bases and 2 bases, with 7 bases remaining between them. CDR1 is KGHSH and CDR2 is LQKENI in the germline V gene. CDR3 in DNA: TGTGCCAGCCACTATCCTGGGGCCAACGTCCTGACTTTC. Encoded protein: CASHYPGANVLTF.

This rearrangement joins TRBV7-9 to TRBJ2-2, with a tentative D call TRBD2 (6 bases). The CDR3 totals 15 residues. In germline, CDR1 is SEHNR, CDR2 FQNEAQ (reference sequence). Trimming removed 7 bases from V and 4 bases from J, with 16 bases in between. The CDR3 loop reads CASTLTLGGTGELFF. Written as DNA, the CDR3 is TGTGCCAGCACCCTAACCCTCGGGGGCACCGGGGAGCTGTTTTTT.

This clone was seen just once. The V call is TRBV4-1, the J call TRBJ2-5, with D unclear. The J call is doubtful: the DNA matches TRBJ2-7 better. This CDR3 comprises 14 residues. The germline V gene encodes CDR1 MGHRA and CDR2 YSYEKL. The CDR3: CASSQGEGFYEQYF. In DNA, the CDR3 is TGCGCCAGCAGCCAAGGAGAAGGATTTTACGAGCAGTACTTC.

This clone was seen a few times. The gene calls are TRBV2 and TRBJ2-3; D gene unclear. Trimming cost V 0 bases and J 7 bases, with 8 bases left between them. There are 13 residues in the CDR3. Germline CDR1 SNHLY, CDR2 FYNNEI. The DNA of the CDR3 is TGTGCCAGCAGTGAAGCGCCAGCGAATACGCAGTATTTT. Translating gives CASSEAPANTQYF.

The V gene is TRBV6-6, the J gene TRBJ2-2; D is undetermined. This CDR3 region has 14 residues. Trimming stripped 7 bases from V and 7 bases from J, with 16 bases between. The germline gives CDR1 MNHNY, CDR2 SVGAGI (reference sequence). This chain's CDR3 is CASKRDVVVGELFF. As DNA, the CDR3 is TGTGCCAGCAAAAGAGACGTAGTAGTCGGGGAGCTGTTTTTT.

CDR3 DNA: TGTGCCAGCAGCTTTGGTCTTCTTCGGGACGGCCCAGAACACAATGAAAAACTGTTTTTT. Its translation: CASSFGLLRDGPEHNEKLFF. The chain carries TRBV11-3 and TRBJ1-4, with a possible D match to TRBD1 (5 bases). The germline V gene has CDR1 SGHNT and CDR2 YENEEA. The CDR3 is 20 residues long. Trimming left V 3 bases short and J 5 bases short, with 28 bases between.

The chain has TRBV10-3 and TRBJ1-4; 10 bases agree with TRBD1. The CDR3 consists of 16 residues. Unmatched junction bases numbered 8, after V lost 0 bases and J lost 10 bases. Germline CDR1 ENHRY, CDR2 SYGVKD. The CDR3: CAISESGDRGTVKLFF. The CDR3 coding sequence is TGTGCCATCAGTGAGTCCGGGGACAGGGGTACTGTAAAACTGTTTTTT.

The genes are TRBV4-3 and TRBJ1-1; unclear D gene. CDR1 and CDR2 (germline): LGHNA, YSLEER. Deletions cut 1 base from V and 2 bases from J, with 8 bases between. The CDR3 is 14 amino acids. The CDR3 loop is CASSQVRQNTEAFF. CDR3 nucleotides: TGCGCCAGCAGCCAAGTAAGGCAAAACACTGAAGCTTTCTTT.

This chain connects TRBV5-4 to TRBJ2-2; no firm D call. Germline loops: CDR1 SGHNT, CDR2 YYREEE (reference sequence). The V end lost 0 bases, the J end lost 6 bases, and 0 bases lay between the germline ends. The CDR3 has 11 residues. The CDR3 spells CASSLAGELFF. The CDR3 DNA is TGTGCCAGCAGCTTGGCCGGGGAGCTGTTTTTT.

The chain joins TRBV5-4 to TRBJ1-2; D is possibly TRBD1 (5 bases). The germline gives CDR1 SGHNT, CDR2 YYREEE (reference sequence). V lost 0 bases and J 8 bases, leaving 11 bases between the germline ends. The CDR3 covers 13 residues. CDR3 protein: CASSLDQGLGYTF. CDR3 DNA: TGTGCCAGCAGCTTGGACCAGGGTTTAGGCTACACCTTC.

The CDR3 reads CASKGGASYEQYF. In nucleotides, the CDR3 is TGTGCCAGCAAGGGCGGAGCCTCCTACGAGCAGTACTTC. This chain joins TRBV12-3 or TRBV12-4 and TRBJ2-7; no definite D call. V shed 7 bases and J shed 0 bases, with 10 bases lying between them. This CDR3 is 13 amino acids long.

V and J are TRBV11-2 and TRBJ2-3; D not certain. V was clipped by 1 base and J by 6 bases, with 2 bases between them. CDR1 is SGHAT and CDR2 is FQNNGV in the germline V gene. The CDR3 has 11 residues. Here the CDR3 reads CASSLADTQYF. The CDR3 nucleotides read TGTGCCAGCAGCTTAGCGGATACGCAGTATTTT.